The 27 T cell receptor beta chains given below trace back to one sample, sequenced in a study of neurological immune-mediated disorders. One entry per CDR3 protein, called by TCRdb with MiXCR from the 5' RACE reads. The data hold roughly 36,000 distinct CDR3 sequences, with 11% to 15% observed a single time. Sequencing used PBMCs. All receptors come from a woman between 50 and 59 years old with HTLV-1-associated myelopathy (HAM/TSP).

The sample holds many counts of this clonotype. The CDR3 here is CASSDPGQTNTGELFF. In DNA form, the CDR3 reads TGTGCCAGCAGTGACCCCGGACAGACGAACACCGGGGAGCTGTTTTTT. The V call is TRBV6-1, the J call TRBJ2-2, with a possible D match to TRBD1 (6 bases). CDR1 MNHNS and CDR2 SASEGT come from the germline V gene. The CDR3 loop spans 16 amino acids. Trimming shortened V by 3 bases and J by 0 bases, and 11 bases separated the two germline ends.

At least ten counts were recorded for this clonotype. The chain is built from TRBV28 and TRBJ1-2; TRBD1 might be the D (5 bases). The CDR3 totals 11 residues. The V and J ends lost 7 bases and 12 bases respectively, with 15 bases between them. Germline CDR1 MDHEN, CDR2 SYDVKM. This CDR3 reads CASNFRGLHTF. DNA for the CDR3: TGTGCCAGCAATTTTCGGGGCCTTCACACCTTC.

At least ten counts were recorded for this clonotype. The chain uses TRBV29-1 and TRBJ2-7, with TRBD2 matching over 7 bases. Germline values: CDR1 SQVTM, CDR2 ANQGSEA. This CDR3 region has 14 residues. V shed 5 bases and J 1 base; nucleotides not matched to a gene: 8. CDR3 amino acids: CSVWEGRESYEQYF. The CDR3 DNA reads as TGCAGCGTTTGGGAGGGGAGGGAGTCCTACGAGCAGTACTTC.

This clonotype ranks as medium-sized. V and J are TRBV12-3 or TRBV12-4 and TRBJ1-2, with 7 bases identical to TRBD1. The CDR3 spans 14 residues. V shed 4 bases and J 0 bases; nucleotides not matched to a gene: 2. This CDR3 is CASSWDSSNYGYTF. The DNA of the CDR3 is TGTGCCAGCAGTTGGGACAGTTCTAACTATGGCTACACCTTC.

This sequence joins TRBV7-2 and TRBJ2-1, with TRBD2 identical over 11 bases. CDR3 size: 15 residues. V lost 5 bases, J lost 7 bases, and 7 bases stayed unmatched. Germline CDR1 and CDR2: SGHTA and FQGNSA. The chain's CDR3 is CASSISGGAVNEQFF. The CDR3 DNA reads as TGTGCCAGCAGCATTAGCGGGGGGGCAGTAAATGAGCAGTTCTTC. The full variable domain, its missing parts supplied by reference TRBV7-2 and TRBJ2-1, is GAGVSQSPSNKVTEKGKDVELRCDPISGHTALYWYRQSLGQGLEFLIYFQGNSAPDKSGLPSDRFSAERTGGSVSTLTIQRTQQEDSAVYLCASSISGGAVNEQFFGPGTRLTVL.

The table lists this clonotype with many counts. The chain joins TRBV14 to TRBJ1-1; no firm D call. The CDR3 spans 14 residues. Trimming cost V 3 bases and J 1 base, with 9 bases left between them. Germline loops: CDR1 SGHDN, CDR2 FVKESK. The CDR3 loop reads CASSHLPQNTEAFF. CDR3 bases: TGTGCCAGCAGCCACCTACCCCAGAACACTGAAGCTTTCTTT.

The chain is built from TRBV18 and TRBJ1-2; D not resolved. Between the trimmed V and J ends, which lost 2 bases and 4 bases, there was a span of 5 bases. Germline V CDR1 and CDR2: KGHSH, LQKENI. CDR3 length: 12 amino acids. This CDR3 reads CASSPGPYGYTF. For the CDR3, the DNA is TGTGCCAGCTCACCAGGCCCCTATGGCTACACCTTC.

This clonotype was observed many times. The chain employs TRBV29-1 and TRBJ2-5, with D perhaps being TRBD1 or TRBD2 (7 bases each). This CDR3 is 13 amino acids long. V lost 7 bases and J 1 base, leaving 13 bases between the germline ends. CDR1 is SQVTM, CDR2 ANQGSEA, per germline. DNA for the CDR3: TGCAGCGCAGCGGGACAGTTCCAAGAGACCCAGTACTTC. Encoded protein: CSAAGQFQETQYF.

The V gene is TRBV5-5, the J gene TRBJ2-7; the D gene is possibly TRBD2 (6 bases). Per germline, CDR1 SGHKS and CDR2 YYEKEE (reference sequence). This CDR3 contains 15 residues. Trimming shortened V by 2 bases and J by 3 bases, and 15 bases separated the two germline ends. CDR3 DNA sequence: TGTGCCAGCAGCTTTGTGGCCGGGAGCTACTACGAGCAGTACGTC. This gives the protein CASSFVAGSYYEQYV.

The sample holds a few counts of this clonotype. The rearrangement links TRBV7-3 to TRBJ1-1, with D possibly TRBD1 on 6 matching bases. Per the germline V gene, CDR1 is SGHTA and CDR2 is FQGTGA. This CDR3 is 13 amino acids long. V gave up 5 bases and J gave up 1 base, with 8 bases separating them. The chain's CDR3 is CASSVDRNTEAFF. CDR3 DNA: TGTGCCAGCAGCGTGGACAGGAACACTGAAGCTTTCTTT.

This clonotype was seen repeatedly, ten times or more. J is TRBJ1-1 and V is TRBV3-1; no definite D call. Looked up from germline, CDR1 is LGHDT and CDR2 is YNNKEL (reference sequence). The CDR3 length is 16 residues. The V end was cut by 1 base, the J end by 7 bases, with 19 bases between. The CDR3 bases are TGTGCCAGCAGCCAAGGGGAACGGGAGGGCCTGGGTGAAGCTTTCTTT. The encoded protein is CASSQGEREGLGEAFF.

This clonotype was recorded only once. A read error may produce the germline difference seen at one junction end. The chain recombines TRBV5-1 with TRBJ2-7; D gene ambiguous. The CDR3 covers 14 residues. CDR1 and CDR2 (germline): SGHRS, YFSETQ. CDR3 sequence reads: CASSPVGVGYEQYF. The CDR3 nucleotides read TGTGCCAGCAGCCCGGTTGGGGTCGGGTACGAGCAGTACTTC.

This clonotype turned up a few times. The CDR3 sequence is CASSLLAAGGSYNEQFF. The CDR3 DNA sequence: TGTGCCAGCAGCTTATTAGCTGCGGGGGGTTCCTACAATGAGCAGTTCTTC. The chain links TRBV7-9 to TRBJ2-1; 8 bases agree with TRBD2. Trimming removed 2 bases from V and 1 base from J; junction bases left unmatched: 7. Germline V gives CDR1 SEHNR, CDR2 FQNEAQ (reference sequence). This CDR3 spans 17 amino acids.

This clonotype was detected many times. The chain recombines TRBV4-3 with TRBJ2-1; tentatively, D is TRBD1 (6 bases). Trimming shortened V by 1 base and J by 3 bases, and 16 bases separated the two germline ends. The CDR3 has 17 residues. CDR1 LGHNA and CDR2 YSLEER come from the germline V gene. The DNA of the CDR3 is TGCGCCAGCAGCCAAGGGGGATTTGGGGGCGTCTACAATGAGCAGTTCTTC. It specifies CASSQGGFGGVYNEQFF.

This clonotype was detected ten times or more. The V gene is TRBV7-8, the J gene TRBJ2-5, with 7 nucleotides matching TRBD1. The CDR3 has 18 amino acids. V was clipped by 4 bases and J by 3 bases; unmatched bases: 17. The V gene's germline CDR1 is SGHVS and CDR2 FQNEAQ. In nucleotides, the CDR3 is TGTGCCAGCAGCTACACCAGCTCGACGGGACAGCCGAAAGAGACCCAGTACTTC. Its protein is CASSYTSSTGQPKETQYF.

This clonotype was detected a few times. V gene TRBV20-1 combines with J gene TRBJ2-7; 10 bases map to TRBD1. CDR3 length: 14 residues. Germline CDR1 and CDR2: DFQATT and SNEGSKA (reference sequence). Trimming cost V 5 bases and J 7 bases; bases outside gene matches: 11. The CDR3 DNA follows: TGCAGTGCTGGGGGACAGGGGAGCTTCGGGGAGCAGTACGTC. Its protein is CSAGGQGSFGEQYV.

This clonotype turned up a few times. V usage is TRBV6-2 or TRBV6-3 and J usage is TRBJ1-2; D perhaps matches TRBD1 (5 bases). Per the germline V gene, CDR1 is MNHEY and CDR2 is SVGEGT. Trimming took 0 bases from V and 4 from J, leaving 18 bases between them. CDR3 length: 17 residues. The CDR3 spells CASSYSMGQSRFYGYTF. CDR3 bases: TGTGCCAGCAGTTACTCGATGGGGCAGTCCAGATTCTATGGCTACACCTTC.

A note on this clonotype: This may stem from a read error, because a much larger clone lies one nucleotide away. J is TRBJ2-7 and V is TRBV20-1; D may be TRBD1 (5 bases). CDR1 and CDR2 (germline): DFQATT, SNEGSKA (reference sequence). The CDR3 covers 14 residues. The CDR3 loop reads CSARGGTGVKEQNF. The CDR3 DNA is TGCAGTGCTAGAGGTGGAACAGGTGTTAAAGAGCAGAACTTC.

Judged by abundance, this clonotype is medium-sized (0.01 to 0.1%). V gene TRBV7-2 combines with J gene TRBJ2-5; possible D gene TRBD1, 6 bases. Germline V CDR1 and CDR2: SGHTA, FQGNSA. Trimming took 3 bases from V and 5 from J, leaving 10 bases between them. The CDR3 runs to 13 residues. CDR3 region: CASSLDSVETQYF. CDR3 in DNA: TGTGCCAGCAGCTTGGACAGTGTGGAGACCCAGTACTTC.

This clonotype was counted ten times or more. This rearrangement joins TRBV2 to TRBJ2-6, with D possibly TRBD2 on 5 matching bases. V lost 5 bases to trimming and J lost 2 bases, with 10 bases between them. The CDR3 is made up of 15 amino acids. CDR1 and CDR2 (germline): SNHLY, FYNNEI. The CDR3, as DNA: TGTGCCAGCAGTAAATACGGGGCTGGGGCCAACGTCCTGACTTTC. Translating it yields CASSKYGAGANVLTF.

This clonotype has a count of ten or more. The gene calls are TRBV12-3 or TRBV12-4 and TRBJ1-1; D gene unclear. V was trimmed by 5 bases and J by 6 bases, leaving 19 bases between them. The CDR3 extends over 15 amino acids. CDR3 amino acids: CASSLRASLGAEAFF. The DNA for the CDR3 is TGTGCCAGCAGTCTCCGGGCTTCGTTGGGCGCTGAAGCTTTCTTT.

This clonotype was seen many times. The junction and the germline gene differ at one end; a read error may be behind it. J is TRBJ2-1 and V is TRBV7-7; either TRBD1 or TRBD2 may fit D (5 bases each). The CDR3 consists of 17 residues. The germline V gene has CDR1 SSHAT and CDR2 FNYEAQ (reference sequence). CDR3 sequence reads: CASSLMGPTEVDNEQFF. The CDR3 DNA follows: TGTGCTAGCAGCTTAATGGGACCTACAGAGGTGGACAATGAGCAGTTCTTC.

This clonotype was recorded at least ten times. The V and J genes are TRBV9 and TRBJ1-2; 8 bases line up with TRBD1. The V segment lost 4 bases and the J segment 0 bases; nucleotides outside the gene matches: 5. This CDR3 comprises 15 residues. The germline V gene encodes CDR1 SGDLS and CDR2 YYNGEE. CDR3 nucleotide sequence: TGTGCCAGCAGCTCAGGGACAGGAACTAACTATGGCTACACCTTC. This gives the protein CASSSGTGTNYGYTF.

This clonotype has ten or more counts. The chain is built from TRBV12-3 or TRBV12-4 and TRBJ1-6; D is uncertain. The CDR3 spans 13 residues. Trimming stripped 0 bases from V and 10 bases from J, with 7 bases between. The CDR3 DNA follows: TGTGCCAGCAGTTTAGCTACGCGGTCACCCCTCCACTTT. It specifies CASSLATRSPLHF.

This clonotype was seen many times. The CDR3, as DNA: TGTGCCATCAGTGGGCAGGGGGCAACTGGCTACACCTTC. It yields the protein CAISGQGATGYTF. This chain uses TRBV10-3 with TRBJ1-2; 8 nucleotides match TRBD1. This CDR3 is 13 amino acids long. Losses at the gene ends were 4 bases for V and 7 bases for J; bases not matched to a gene: 5. The germline V gene has CDR1 ENHRY and CDR2 SYGVKD.

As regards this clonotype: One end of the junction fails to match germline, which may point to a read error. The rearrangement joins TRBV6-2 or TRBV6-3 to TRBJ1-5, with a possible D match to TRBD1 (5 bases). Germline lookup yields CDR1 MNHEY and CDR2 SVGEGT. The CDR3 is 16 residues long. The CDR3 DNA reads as TGTGCCAGCAGTTACCCCACGGGGGGAAGAAATCAGCCCCAGAATTTT. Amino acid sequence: CASSYPTGGRNQPQNF.

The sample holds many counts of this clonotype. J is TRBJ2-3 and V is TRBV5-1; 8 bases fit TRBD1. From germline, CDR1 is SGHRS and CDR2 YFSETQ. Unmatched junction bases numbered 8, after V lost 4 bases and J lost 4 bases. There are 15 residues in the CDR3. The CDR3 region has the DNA TGCGCCAGCAGCACCGGGACAGGAGTTGCAGATACGCAGTATTTT. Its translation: CASSTGTGVADTQYF. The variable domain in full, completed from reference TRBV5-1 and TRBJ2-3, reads KAGVTQTPRYLIKTRGQQVTLSCSPISGHRSVSWYQQTPGQGLQFLFEYFSETQRNKGNFPGRFSGRQFSNSRSEMNVSTLELGDSALYLCASSTGTGVADTQYFGPGTRLTVL.